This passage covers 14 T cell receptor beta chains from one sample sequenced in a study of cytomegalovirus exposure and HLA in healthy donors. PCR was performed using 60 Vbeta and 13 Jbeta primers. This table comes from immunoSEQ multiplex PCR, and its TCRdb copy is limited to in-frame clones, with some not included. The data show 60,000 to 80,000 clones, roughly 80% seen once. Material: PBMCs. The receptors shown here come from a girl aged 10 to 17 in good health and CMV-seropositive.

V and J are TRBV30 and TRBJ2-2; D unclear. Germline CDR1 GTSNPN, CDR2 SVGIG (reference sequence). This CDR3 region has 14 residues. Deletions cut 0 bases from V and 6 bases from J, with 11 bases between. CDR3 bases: TGTGCCTGGAGTGTAGATGTGGCACCCGGGGAGCTGTTTTTT. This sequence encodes CAWSVDVAPGELFF.

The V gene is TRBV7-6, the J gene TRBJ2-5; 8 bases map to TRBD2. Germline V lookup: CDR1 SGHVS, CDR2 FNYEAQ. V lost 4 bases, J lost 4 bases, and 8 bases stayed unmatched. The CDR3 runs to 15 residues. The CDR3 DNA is TGTGCCAGCAGCTCTCAGCGGGGGATGAGAGAGACCCAGTACTTC. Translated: CASSSQRGMRETQYF.

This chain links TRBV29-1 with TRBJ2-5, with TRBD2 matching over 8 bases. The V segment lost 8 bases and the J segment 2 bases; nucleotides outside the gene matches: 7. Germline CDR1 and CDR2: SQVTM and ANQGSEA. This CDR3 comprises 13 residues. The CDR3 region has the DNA TGCAGCTGGGCTACTAGCGGACAAGAGACCCAGTACTTC. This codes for CSWATSGQETQYF.

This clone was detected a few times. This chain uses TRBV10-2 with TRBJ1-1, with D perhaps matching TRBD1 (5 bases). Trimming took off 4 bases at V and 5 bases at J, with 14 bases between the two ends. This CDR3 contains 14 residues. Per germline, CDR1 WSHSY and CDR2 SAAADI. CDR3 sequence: CASSVMSGETEAFF. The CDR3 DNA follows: TGCGCCAGCAGTGTAATGTCGGGGGAGACTGAAGCTTTCTTT.

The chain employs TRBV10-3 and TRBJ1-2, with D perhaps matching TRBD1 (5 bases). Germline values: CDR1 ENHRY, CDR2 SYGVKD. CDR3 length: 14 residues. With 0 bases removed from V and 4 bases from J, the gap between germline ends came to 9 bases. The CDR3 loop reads CAISESPDSYGYTF. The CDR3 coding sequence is TGTGCCATCAGTGAGTCACCCGACAGCTATGGCTACACCTTC.

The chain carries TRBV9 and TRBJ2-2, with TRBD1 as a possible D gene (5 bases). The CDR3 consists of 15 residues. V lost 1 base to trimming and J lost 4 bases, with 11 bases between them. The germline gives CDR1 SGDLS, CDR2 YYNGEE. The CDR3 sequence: CASSVQGVGTGELFF. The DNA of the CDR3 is TGTGCCAGCAGCGTACAGGGCGTGGGCACCGGGGAGCTGTTTTTT.

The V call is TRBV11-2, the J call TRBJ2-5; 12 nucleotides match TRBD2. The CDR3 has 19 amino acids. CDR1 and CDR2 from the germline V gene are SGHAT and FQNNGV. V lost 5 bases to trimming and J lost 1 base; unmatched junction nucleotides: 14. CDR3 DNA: TGTGCCAGCAGCCTTAGGAGGACTAGCGGGAATCGAATCCAAGAGACCCAGTACTTC. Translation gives CASSLRRTSGNRIQETQYF. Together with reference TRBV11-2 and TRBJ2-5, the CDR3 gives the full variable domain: EAGVAQSPRYKIIEKRQSVAFWCNPISGHATLYWYQQILGQGPKLLIQFQNNGVVDDSQLPKDRFSAERLKGVDSTLKIQPAKLEDSAVYLCASSLRRTSGNRIQETQYFGPGTRLLVL.

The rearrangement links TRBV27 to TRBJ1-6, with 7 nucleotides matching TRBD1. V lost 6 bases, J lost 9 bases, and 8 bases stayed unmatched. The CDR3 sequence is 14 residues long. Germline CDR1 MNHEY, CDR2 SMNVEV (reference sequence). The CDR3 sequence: CASRRQGISSPLHF. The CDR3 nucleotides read TGTGCCAGCAGGCGACAGGGCATATCTTCACCCCTCCACTTT.

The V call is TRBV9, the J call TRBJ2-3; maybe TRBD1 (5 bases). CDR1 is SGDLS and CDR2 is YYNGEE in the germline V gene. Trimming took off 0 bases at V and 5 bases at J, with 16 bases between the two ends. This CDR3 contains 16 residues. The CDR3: CASSVGAGLTEDTQYF. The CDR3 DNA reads TGTGCCAGCAGCGTAGGTGCAGGCCTGACAGAAGATACGCAGTATTTT.

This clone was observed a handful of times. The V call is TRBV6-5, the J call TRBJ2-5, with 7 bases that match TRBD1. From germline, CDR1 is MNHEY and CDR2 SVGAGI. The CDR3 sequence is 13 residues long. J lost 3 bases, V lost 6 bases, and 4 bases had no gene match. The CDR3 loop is CASRGTGEETQYF. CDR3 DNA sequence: TGTGCCAGCAGGGGAACAGGGGAAGAGACCCAGTACTTC.

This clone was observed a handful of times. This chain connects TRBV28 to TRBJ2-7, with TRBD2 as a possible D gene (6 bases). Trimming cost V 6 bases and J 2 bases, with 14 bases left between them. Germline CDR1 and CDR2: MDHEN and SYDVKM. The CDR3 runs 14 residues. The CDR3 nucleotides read TGTGCCAGCAGGCGGGGAGGAACTCCCTACGAGCAGTACTTC. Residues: CASRRGGTPYEQYF.

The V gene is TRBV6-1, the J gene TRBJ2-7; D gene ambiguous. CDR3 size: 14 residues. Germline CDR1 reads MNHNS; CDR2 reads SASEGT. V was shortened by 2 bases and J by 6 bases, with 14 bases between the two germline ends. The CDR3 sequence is CASSESLPPGEQYF. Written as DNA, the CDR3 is TGTGCCAGCAGTGAAAGTCTTCCCCCGGGCGAGCAGTACTTC.

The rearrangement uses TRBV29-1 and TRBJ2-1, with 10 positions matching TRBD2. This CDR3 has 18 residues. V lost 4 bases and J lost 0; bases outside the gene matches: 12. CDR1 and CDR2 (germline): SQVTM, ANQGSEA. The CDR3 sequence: CSVVGLAEILSSYNEQFF. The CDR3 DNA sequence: TGCAGCGTTGTAGGACTAGCGGAAATCCTGAGCTCCTACAATGAGCAGTTCTTC.

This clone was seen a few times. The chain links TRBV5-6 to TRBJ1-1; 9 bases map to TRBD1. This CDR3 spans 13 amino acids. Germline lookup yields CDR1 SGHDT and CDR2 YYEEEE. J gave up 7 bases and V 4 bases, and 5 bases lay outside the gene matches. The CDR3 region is CASSHTGGGEAFF. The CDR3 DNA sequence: TGTGCCAGCAGCCACACAGGGGGCGGTGAAGCTTTCTTT.